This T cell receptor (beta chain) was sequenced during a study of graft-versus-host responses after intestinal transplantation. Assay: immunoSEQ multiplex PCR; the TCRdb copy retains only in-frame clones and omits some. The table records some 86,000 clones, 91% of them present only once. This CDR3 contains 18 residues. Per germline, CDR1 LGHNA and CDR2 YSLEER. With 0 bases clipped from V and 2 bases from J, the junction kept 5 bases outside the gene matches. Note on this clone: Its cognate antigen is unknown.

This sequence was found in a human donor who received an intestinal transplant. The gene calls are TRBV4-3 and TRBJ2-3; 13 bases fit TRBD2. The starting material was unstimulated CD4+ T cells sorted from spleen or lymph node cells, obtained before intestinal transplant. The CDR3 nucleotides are TGCGCCAGCAGCCAAGAGGGGGGACTAGCGGGGATCACAGATACGCAGTATTTT. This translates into CASSQEGGLAGITDTQYF.